This T cell receptor (beta chain) is from a study of blood T cell repertoires in COVID-19. Background on the study: The samples span acute and convalescent COVID-19 from the United States, Italy and Spain. PBMCs, B-cell-depleted T cells, or T cells provided the cDNA or gDNA that made up the material.

This clone was seen once. Authors' methods: From reference gene primer amplification, estimates of nucleated cell counts were derived. The protocol was immunoSEQ multiplex PCR, while the TCRdb copy is restricted to in-frame clones and leaves out a portion. V and J calls and clone size come straight from that table; D and trimming were deduced from the DNA. The top ten clones hold 25% to 30% of a sample with over 130,000 clones, about 87% of them seen once. From germline, CDR1 is MNHEY and CDR2 SVGEGT. The CDR3 sequence is 13 residues long. Trimming stripped 2 bases from V and 4 bases from J, with 8 bases between.

The TCR originated in a human donor in a cohort sampled during active COVID-19. The sample consisted of peripheral blood. The rearrangement joins TRBV6-2 or TRBV6-3 to TRBJ1-1, with a possible D match to TRBD1 (5 bases). The chain's CDR3 is CASSYLQGTEAFF. In nucleotides, the CDR3 is TGTGCCAGCAGTTACCTCCAGGGCACTGAAGCTTTCTTT.